These 22 T cell receptor beta chains were all obtained from the same sample, sequenced in a study of blood T cells in healthy people across ages (dated by TCRdb to about 2015). The library was produced with 5' RACE. Sequencing took place on an Illumina HiSeq 2500. A second PCR of about 7 to 12 cycles was performed with a sample-barcoded 5' primer and a J-beta primer mix. TCRdb trimmed public reads at Q25 via fastp, called clones via MiXCR and kept in-frame beta chains. CDR3 protein duplicates are merged, each entry listing the most common genes and DNA. This sample lists around 690,000 distinct CDR3 sequences; about 53% were detected once. The ten biggest clones cover over 30% of the sample. Sequences were obtained from blood. These TCRs come from a man between 60 and 70 years old in good health.

This sequence joins TRBV28 and TRBJ2-1, with 8 nucleotides matching TRBD2. The germline gives CDR1 MDHEN, CDR2 SYDVKM. Trimming cost V 4 bases and J 8 bases; bases outside gene matches: 19. The CDR3 covers 18 residues. The CDR3 coding sequence is TGTGCCAGCAGTTCCCTGCTGGCGGGGGGCCTAGTGGGCCATGAGCAGTTCTTC. Its protein is CASSSLLAGGLVGHEQFF.

This chain connects TRBV5-1 to TRBJ1-1, with D unclear. Trimming cost V 0 bases and J 3 bases, with 12 bases left between them. The CDR3 is 15 residues long. In germline, CDR1 is SGHRS, CDR2 YFSETQ. This CDR3 reads CASSLALRRDTEAFF. The CDR3 bases are TGCGCCAGCAGCTTGGCCCTTAGGAGGGACACTGAAGCTTTCTTT.

A few counts support this clonotype. The chain combines TRBV7-2 with TRBJ2-3, with 11 bases lining up with TRBD2. Per the germline V gene, CDR1 is SGHTA and CDR2 is FQGNSA. J lost 1 base, V lost 7 bases, and 7 bases had no gene match. The CDR3 is 16 residues long. Written as DNA, the CDR3 is TGTGCCAGCATCCCAGGGGGACTAGCGGGCACAGATACGCAGTATTTT. Encoded protein: CASIPGGLAGTDTQYF.

The chain uses TRBV3-1 and TRBJ2-4, with 7 bases aligning to TRBD2. Germline loops: CDR1 LGHDT, CDR2 YNNKEL (reference sequence). The CDR3 spans 15 residues. V lost 4 bases, J lost 5 bases, and 8 bases stayed unmatched. This CDR3 is CASSLSGDAENIQYF. CDR3 DNA: TGTGCCAGCAGCCTCAGCGGGGACGCAGAAAACATTCAGTACTTC.

This clonotype was seen a single time. The chain uses TRBV6-1 and TRBJ2-5; no clear D. V was shortened by 7 bases and J by 2 bases, with 17 bases between the two germline ends. Germline values: CDR1 MNHNS, CDR2 SASEGT. This CDR3 is built from 15 residues. DNA of the CDR3: TGTGCCAGCACCGCCCGTGGTCAGCTTCAAGAGACCCAGTACTTC. As protein: CASTARGQLQETQYF.

This clonotype turned up a few times. This rearrangement joins TRBV2 to TRBJ2-1; 10 bases are shared with TRBD2. V trimming: 5 bases; J trimming: 2 bases; junction bases outside the gene matches: 0. The CDR3 contains 14 residues. Germline-derived CDR1 and CDR2 are SNHLY and FYNNEI. As DNA, the CDR3 is TGTGCCAGCAGTACTAGCGGGGCCTACAATGAGCAGTTCTTC. Protein sequence: CASSTSGAYNEQFF.

This clonotype occurred a few times. This chain connects TRBV11-2 to TRBJ2-5; TRBD2 matches at 8 bases. Germline V gives CDR1 SGHAT, CDR2 FQNNGV. V lost 0 bases and J lost 1; bases outside the gene matches: 7. The CDR3 is 17 residues long. The CDR3 protein is CASSLDRIGGAQETQYF. CDR3 nucleotides: TGTGCCAGCAGCTTAGATCGTATCGGGGGGGCCCAAGAGACCCAGTACTTC. The full variable domain, its missing parts supplied by reference TRBV11-2 and TRBJ2-5, is EAGVAQSPRYKIIEKRQSVAFWCNPISGHATLYWYQQILGQGPKLLIQFQNNGVVDDSQLPKDRFSAERLKGVDSTLKIQPAKLEDSAVYLCASSLDRIGGAQETQYFGPGTRLLVL.

The chain recombines TRBV9 with TRBJ1-2, with D tentatively TRBD1 (6 bases). The CDR3 contains 17 residues. V was pared by 3 bases and J by 0 bases, with 18 bases between. From germline, CDR1 is SGDLS and CDR2 YYNGEE. CDR3 residues: CASSAREGDRPNYGYTF. The CDR3 DNA is TGTGCCAGCAGCGCTCGGGAGGGGGATCGCCCTAACTATGGCTACACCTTC.

V and J are TRBV6-6 and TRBJ2-7; D ambiguous. The V gene lost 6 bases and the J gene lost 2 bases, with 8 bases spanning the gap. CDR3 length: 12 amino acids. From germline, CDR1 is MNHNY and CDR2 SVGAGI (reference sequence). The CDR3 region is CASSAETYEQYF. The CDR3 DNA is TGTGCCAGCAGCGCAGAGACCTACGAGCAGTACTTC.

The chain carries TRBV5-5 and TRBJ2-4; no firm D call. The J call may not be correct, given that the DNA end is closer to TRBJ2-5. CDR1 and CDR2 (germline): SGHKS, YYEKEE (reference sequence). This CDR3 is built from 15 residues. CDR3 amino acids: CASSLGIGEQETQYF. Written as DNA, the CDR3 is TGTGCCAGCAGCTTGGGGATCGGTGAACAAGAGACCCAGTACTTC.

This chain uses TRBV5-5 with TRBJ1-2; 8 bases align to TRBD1. The V gene end was trimmed by 4 bases and the J gene end by 8 bases; junction bases not matched to a gene: 13. CDR3 length equals 15 residues. From germline, CDR1 is SGHKS and CDR2 YYEKEE (reference sequence). The CDR3 DNA is TGTGCCAGCAGCCGAAGGACAGGGATGGATTTCGGCTACACCTTC. Encoded protein: CASSRRTGMDFGYTF. Full variable domain (remainder filled in from reference TRBV5-5 and TRBJ1-2): DAGVTQSPTHLIKTRGQQVTLRCSPISGHKSVSWYQQVLGQGPQFIFQYYEKEERGRGNFPDRFSARQFPNYSSELNVNALLLGDSALYLCASSRRTGMDFGYTFGSGTRLTVV.

This clonotype was detected a few times. The rearrangement links TRBV5-5 to TRBJ1-2; the D gene is possibly TRBD1 (5 bases). Per germline, CDR1 SGHKS and CDR2 YYEKEE (reference sequence). The CDR3 length is 14 residues. V was shortened by 0 bases and J by 1 base, with 7 bases between the two germline ends. CDR3 nucleotide sequence: TGTGCCAGCAGCTTGGGGAGGGGTAACTATGGCTACACCTTC. Its translation is CASSLGRGNYGYTF.

The CDR3 bases are TGTGCCAGCAGAAAAGTGGGGGGACCACGTTATAATTCACCCCTCCACTTT. Protein product: CASRKVGGPRYNSPLHF. This rearrangement joins TRBV21-1 to TRBJ1-6; the table's D call of TRBD1 was not tested on the DNA. TRBV21-1 is flagged as a pseudogene. The CDR3 totals 17 residues.

The chain's CDR3 is CASGTGTGVADTQYF. CDR3 coding DNA: TGCGCCAGTGGGACTGGGACAGGGGTCGCAGATACGCAGTATTTT. The chain is built from TRBV5-1 and TRBJ2-3; 10 bases map to TRBD1. After removal of 8 bases from V and 4 bases from J, the junction contained 10 bases not matched to a gene. The CDR3 has 15 amino acids. CDR1 and CDR2 from the germline V gene are SGHRS and YFSETQ. The complete variable domain, with remaining parts taken from reference TRBV5-1 and TRBJ2-3, reads KAGVTQTPRYLIKTRGQQVTLSCSPISGHRSVSWYQQTPGQGLQFLFEYFSETQRNKGNFPGRFSGRQFSNSRSEMNVSTLELGDSALYLCASGTGTGVADTQYFGPGTRLTVL.

V is TRBV18 and J is TRBJ2-6; no firm D call. V was cut by 0 bases and J by 3 bases, with 15 bases left in between. Germline assignment: CDR1 KGHSH and CDR2 LQKENI. The CDR3 totals 18 residues. CDR3 DNA sequence: TGTGCCAGCTCACCACCCTCAGTTGCCTTAGGTGGGGCCAACGTCCTGACTTTC. Amino acids: CASSPPSVALGGANVLTF.

This clonotype was counted between two and nine times. The genes are TRBV14 and TRBJ1-6; D is uncertain. Per the germline V gene, CDR1 is SGHDN and CDR2 is FVKESK. Trimming took 1 base from V and 0 from J, leaving 7 bases between them. There are 16 residues in the CDR3. CDR3 in DNA: TGTGCCAGCAGCCAAGGCGTCGGCTCCTATAATTCACCCCTCCACTTT. It specifies CASSQGVGSYNSPLHF.

The rearrangement joins TRBV5-1 to TRBJ1-1, with D perhaps matching TRBD1 (6 bases). CDR3 size: 14 residues. Germline loops: CDR1 SGHRS, CDR2 YFSETQ. Deletions cut 0 bases from V and 4 bases from J, with 10 bases between. The CDR3 DNA sequence: TGCGCCAGCAGCTTGGCGGGGGCTGGCACTGAAGCTTTCTTT. Translation: CASSLAGAGTEAFF.

The chain recombines TRBV7-9 with TRBJ2-1; no clear D gene. The CDR3 has 14 residues. The germline V and J ends were trimmed by 3 bases and 1 base, with 7 bases remaining between them. The germline V gene encodes CDR1 SEHNR and CDR2 FQNEAQ (reference sequence). The CDR3 sequence is CASSFPWSYNEQFF. The CDR3 DNA sequence: TGTGCCAGCAGCTTCCCCTGGTCCTACAATGAGCAGTTCTTC.

This chain joins TRBV11-2 and TRBJ2-7, with D possibly TRBD1 on 5 matching bases. The better agreement between TRBJ2-5 and the DNA end casts doubt on the J call. The germline CDR1 and CDR2 sequences are SGHAT and FQNNGV. The CDR3 is 15 amino acids. CDR3 region: CASSLAGHRRETQYF. The CDR3 nucleotides read TGTGCCAGCAGCTTAGCAGGTCACAGGCGGGAGACCCAGTACTTC.

The chain recombines TRBV9 with TRBJ1-5; D is unclear. The V gene's germline CDR1 is SGDLS and CDR2 YYNGEE. The CDR3 is 15 amino acids. V lost 2 bases to trimming and J lost 0 bases, with 9 bases between them. CDR3 nucleotides: TGTGCCAGCAGCGTGGACTCATCTAGCAATCAGCCCCAGCATTTT. This encodes CASSVDSSSNQPQHF.

This clonotype occurred a few times. The chain employs TRBV27 and TRBJ2-4; D may correspond to TRBD1 or TRBD2 (6 bases each). CDR1 is MNHEY, CDR2 SMNVEV, per germline (reference sequence). This CDR3 is 13 amino acids long. The ends were cut back, 8 bases at V and 10 bases at J, with 18 bases in the middle. DNA for the CDR3: TGTGCCAGCCGCCTGGGGGCCCGGGGGATTCAGTACTTC. Residues: CASRLGARGIQYF.

The CDR3 DNA reads as TGCAGCGTAACAGAGACCCAAGAGACCCAGTACTTC. As protein: CSVTETQETQYF. This sequence joins TRBV29-1 and TRBJ2-5; D unclear. Trimming left V 6 bases short and J 1 base short, with 9 bases between. In germline, CDR1 is SQVTM, CDR2 ANQGSEA. CDR3 length equals 12 residues.